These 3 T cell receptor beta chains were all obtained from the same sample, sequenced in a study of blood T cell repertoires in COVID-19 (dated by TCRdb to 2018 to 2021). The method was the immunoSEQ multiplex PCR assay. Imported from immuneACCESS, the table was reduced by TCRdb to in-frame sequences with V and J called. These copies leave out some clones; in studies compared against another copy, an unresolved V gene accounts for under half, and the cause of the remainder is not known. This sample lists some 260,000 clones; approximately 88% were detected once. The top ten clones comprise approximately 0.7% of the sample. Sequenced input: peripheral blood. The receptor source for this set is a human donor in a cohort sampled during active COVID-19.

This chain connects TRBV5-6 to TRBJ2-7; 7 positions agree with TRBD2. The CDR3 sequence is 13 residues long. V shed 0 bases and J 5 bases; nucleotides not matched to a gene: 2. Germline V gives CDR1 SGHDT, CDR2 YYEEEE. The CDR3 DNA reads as TGTGCCAGCAGCTTGGGGCTAGCGGACGAGCAGTACTTC. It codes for CASSLGLADEQYF.

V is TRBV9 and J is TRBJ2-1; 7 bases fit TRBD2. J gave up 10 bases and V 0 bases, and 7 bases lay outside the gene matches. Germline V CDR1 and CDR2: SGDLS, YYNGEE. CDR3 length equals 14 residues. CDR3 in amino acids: CASSVARGEREQFF. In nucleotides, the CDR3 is TGTGCCAGCAGCGTAGCTCGGGGGGAGAGGGAGCAGTTCTTC.

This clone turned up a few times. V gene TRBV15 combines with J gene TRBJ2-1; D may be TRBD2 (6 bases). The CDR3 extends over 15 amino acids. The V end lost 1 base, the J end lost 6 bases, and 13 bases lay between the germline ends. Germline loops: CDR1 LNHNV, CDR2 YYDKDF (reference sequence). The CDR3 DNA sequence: TGTGCCACCAGCAGAGTAGCGACTAGGGGCAATGAGCAGTTCTTC. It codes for CATSRVATRGNEQFF. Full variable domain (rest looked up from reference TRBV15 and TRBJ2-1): DAMVIQNPRYQVTQFGKPVTLSCSQTLNHNVMYWYQQKSSQAPKLLFHYYDKDFNNEADTPDNFQSRRPNTSFCFLDIRSPGLGDTAMYLCATSRVATRGNEQFFGPGTRLTVL.